The clone carrying this T cell receptor beta chain was detected only a few times. Its antigen is as yet unknown. With 60 Vbeta and 13 Jbeta primers, the PCR was carried out. Generated by immunoSEQ multiplex PCR, the TCRdb table keeps only in-frame clones and is missing some. Altogether more than 140,000 clones are present, over 60% being singletons, with the ten largest covering 2.5% to 3.5%. This specimen comes from a study of cytomegalovirus exposure and HLA in healthy donors. General observations from the study: Information on immune exposure was restricted to one variable (CMV serostatus).

With V trimmed by 4 bases and J by 0 bases, 2 bases remained unmatched. CDR1 is ENHRY and CDR2 is SYGVKD in the germline V gene. The CDR3 length is 16 residues. The sample consisted of PBMCs. This receptor was taken from a woman aged 25 to 45 in good health and CMV-seropositive. V and J are TRBV10-3 and TRBJ2-6, with 8 nucleotides matching TRBD1. DNA of the CDR3: TGTGCCATCAGTGGGACAGGGAGCTCTGGGGCCAACGTCCTGACTTTC. This codes for CAISGTGSSGANVLTF.